This T cell receptor (beta chain) was identified in a study of T cell responses to AZD1222 COVID-19 vaccine. The V gene's germline CDR1 is SEHNR and CDR2 FQNEAQ (reference sequence). The CDR3 is 15 amino acids. V was pared by 5 bases and J by 2 bases, with 13 bases between. Assay used: immunoSEQ multiplex PCR; TCRdb lists only in-frame clones, some missing. Of some 31,000 clones in the sample, over 85% were seen once. This TCR was sampled from an adult in good health. The genes are TRBV7-9 and TRBJ1-3; D is unclear. Sequencing used peripheral blood, obtained on day 0 of AZD1222 vaccination. CDR3 nucleotides: TGTGCCAGCAGCGTCTGGCGGAGGGCTGGAAACACCATATATTTT. Residues: CASSVWRRAGNTIYF.